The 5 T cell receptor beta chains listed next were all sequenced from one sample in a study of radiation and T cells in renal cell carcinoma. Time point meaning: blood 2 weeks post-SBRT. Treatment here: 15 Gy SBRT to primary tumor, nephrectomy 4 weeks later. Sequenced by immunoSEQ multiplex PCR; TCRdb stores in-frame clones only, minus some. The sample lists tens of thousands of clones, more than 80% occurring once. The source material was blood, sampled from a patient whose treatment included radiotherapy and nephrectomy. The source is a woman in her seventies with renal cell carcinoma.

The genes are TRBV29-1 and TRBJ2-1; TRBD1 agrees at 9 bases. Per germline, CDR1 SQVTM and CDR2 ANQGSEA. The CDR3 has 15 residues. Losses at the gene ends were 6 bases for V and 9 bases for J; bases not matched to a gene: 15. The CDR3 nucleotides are TGCAGCGTGGAACAGGGGGCGGTTAGGGGAGGTGAGCAGTTCTTC. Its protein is CSVEQGAVRGGEQFF.

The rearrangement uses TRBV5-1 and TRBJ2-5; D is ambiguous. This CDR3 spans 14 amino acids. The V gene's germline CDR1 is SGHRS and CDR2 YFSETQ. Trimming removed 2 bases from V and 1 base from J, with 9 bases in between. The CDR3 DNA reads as TGCGCCAGCAGCTTTTCTCAAGTCCAAGAGACCCAGTACTTC. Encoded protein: CASSFSQVQETQYF.

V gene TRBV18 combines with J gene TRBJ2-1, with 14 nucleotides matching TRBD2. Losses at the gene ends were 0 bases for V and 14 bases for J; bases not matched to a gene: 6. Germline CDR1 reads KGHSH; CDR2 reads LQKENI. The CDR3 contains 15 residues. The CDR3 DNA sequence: TGTGCCAGCTCACCACCGGGACTAGCGGGGGCCGGGGAGTTCTTC. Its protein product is CASSPPGLAGAGEFF.

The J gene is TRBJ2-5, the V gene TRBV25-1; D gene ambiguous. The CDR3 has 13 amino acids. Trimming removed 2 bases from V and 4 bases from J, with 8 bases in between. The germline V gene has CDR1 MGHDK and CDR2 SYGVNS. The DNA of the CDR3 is TGTGCCAGCAGTGAACCAGCTCTAGAGACCCAGTACTTC. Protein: CASSEPALETQYF.

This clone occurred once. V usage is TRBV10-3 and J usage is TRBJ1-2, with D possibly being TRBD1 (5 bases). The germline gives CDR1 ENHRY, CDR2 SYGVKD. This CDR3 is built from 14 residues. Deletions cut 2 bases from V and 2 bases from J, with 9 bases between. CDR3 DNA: TGTGCCATCAGTGAGGGGACCGCCAACTATGGCTACACCTTC. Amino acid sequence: CAISEGTANYGYTF.